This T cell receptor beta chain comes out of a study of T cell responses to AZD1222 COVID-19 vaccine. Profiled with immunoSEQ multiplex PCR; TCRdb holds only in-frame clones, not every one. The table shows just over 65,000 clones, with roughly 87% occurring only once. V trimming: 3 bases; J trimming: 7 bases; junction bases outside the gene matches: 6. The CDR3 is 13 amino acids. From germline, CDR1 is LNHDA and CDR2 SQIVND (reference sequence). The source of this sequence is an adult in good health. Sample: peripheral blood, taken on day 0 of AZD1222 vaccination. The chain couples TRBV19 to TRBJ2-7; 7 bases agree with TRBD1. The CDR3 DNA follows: TGTGCCAGTAGTATTAGGACAGGATGGGAGCAGTACTTC. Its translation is CASSIRTGWEQYF.